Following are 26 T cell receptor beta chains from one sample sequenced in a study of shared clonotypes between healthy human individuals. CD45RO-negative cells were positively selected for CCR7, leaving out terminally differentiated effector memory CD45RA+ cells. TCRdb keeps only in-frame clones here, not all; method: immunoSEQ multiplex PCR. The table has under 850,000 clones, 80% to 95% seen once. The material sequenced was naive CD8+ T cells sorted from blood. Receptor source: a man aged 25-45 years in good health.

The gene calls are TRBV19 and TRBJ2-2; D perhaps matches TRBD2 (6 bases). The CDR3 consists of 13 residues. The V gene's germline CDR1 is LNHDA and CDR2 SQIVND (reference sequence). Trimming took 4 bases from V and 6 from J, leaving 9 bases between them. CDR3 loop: CASSNSGSGELFF. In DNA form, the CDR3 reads TGTGCCAGTAGTAACAGCGGGTCCGGGGAGCTGTTTTTT.

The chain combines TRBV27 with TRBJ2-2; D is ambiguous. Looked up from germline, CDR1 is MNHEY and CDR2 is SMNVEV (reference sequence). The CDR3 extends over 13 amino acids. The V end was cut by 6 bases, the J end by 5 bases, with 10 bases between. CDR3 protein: CASSLTATGELFF. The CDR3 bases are TGTGCCAGCAGCCTGACGGCTACCGGGGAGCTGTTTTTT.

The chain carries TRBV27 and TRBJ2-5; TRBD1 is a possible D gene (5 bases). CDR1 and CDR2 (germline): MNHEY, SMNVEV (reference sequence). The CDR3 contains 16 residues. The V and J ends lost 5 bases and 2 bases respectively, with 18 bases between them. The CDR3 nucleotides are TGTGCCAGCAGTCCTTGGACAACGATGGGGCAAGAGACCCAGTACTTC. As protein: CASSPWTTMGQETQYF.

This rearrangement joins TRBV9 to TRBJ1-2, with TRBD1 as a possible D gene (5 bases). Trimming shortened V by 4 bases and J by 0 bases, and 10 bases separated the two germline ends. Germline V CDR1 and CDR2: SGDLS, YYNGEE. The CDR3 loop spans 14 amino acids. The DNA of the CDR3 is TGTGCCAGCAGCAAGGACAATTCTAACTATGGCTACACCTTC. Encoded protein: CASSKDNSNYGYTF.

The CDR3 spells CASSVADTGVTGELFF. DNA for the CDR3: TGTGCCAGCAGCGTAGCCGACACAGGGGTCACCGGGGAGCTGTTTTTT. The chain employs TRBV9 and TRBJ2-2; 7 bases are a match to TRBD1. This CDR3 has 16 amino acids. Germline CDR1 is SGDLS and CDR2 is YYNGEE. V trimming: 0 bases; J trimming: 4 bases; junction bases outside the gene matches: 6. Supplemented by reference TRBV9 and TRBJ2-2, the full variable domain reads DSGVTQTPKHLITATGQRVTLRCSPRSGDLSVYWYQQSLDQGLQFLIQYYNGEERAKGNILERFSAQQFPDLHSELNLSSLELGDSALYFCASSVADTGVTGELFFGEGSRLTVL.

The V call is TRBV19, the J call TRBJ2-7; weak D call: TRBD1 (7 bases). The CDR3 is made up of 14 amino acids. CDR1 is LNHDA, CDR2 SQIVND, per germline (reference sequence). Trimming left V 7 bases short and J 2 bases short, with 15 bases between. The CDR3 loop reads CASMGPGGPYEQYF. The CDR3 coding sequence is TGTGCCAGTATGGGGCCAGGGGGGCCCTACGAGCAGTACTTC.

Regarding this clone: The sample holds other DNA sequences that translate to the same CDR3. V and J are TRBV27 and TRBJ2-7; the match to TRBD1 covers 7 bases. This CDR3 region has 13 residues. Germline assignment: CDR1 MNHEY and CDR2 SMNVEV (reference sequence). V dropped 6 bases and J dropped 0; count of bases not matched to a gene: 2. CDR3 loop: CASSQGVSYEQYF. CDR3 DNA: TGTGCCAGCAGCCAGGGGGTCTCCTACGAGCAGTACTTC.

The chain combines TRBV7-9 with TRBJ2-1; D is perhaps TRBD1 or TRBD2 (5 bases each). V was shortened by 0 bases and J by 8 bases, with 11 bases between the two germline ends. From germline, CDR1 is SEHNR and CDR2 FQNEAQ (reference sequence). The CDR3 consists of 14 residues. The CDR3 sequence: CASSLASRGDEQFF. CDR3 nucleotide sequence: TGTGCCAGCAGCTTAGCGTCGAGAGGGGATGAGCAGTTCTTC.

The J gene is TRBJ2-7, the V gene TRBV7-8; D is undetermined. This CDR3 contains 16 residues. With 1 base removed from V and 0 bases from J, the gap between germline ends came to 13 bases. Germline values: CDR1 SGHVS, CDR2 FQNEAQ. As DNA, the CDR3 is TGTGCCAGCAGCTTAGAAGGTAGCCGGAGCTCCTACGAGCAGTACTTC. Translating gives CASSLEGSRSSYEQYF.

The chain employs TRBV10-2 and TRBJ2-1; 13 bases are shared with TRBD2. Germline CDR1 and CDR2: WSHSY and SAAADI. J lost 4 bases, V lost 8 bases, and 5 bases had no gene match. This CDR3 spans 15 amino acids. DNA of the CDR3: TGCGCCAGCGAGGGACTAGCGGGAATGTACAATGAGCAGTTCTTC. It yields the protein CASEGLAGMYNEQFF.

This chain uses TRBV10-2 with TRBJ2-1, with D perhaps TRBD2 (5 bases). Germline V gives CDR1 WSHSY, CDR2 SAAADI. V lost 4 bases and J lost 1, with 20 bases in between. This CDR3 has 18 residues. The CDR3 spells CASSGPAAGQFSYNEQFF. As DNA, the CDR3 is TGCGCCAGCAGTGGCCCAGCGGCGGGCCAGTTTTCCTACAATGAGCAGTTCTTC.

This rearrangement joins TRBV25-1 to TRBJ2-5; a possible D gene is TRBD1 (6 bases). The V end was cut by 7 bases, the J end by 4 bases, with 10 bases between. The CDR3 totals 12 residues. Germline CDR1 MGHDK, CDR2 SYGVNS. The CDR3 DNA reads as TGTGCCAGCAATGCCAGGGGAGAGACCCAGTACTTC. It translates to CASNARGETQYF.

In DNA, the CDR3 is TGTGCCAGCAGCTCCGGGCTAGGGGACAATGAGCAGTTCTTC. This sequence encodes CASSSGLGDNEQFF. The chain links TRBV11-2 to TRBJ2-1; D may be TRBD1 (5 bases). This CDR3 is built from 14 residues. Trimming shortened V by 4 bases and J by 5 bases, and 12 bases separated the two germline ends. The germline gives CDR1 SGHAT, CDR2 FQNNGV.

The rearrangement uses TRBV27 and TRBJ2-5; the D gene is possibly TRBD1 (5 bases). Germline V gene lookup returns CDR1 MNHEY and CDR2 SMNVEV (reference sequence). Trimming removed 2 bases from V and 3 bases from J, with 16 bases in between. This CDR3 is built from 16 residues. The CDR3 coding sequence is TGTGCCAGCAGTTTAGGGTCAGGGAAGGGGAAAGAGACCCAGTACTTC. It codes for CASSLGSGKGKETQYF.

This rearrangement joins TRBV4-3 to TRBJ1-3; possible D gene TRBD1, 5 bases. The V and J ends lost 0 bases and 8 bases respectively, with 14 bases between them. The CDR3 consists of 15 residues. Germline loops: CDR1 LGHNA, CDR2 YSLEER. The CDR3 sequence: CASSQDQEGRDTIYF. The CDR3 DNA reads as TGCGCCAGCAGCCAAGATCAGGAGGGGAGGGACACCATATATTTT.

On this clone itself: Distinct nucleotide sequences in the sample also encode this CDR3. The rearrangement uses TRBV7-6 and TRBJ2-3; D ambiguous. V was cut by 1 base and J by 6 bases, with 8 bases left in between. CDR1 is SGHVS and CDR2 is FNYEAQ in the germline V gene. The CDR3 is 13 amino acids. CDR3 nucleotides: TGTGCCAGCAGCTTAGAATGGACCGATACGCAGTATTTT. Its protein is CASSLEWTDTQYF.

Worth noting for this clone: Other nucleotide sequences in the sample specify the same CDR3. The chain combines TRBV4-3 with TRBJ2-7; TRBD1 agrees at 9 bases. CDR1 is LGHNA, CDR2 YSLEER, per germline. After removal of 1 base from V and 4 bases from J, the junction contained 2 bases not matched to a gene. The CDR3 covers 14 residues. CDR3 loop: CASSQGQGVYEQYF. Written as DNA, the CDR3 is TGCGCCAGCAGCCAAGGACAGGGGGTTTACGAGCAGTACTTC.

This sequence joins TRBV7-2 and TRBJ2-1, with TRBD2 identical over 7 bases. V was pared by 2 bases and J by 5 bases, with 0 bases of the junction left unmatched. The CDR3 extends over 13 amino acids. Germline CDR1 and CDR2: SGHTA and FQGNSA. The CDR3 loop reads CASSLLADNEQFF. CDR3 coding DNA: TGTGCCAGCAGCTTACTAGCGGACAATGAGCAGTTCTTC.

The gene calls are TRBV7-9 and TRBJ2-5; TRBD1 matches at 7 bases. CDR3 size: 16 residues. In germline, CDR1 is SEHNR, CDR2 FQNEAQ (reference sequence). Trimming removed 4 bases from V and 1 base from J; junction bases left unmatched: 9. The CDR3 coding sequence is TGTGCCAGCAGCTCGCCAGACAGGGCCCGCCAAGAGACCCAGTACTTC. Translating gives CASSSPDRARQETQYF.

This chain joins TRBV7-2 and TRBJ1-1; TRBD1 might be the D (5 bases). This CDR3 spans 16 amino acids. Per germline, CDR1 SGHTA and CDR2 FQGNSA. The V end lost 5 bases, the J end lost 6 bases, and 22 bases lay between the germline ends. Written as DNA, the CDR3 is TGTGCCAGCAGCCATCCACGGGGCGCCGGGGGTCCTGAAGCTTTCTTT. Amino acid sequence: CASSHPRGAGGPEAFF.

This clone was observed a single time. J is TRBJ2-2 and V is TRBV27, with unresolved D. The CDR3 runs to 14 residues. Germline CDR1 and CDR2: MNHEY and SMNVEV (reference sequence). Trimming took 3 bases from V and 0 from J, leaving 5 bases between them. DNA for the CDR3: TGTGCCAGCAGTTTTATCCCGAACACCGGGGAGCTGTTTTTT. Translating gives CASSFIPNTGELFF.

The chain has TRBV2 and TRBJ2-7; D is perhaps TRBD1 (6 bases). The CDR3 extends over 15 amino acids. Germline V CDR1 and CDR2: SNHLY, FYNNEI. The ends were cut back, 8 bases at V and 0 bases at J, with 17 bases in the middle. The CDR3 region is CASPSGQGSSYEQYF. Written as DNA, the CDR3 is TGTGCCAGCCCCTCAGGGCAGGGGAGCTCCTACGAGCAGTACTTC.

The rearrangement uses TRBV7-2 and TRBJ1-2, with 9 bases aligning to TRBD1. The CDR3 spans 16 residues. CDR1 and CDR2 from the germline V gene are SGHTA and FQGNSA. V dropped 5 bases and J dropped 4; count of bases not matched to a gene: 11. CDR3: CASSGLTGGGSYGYTF. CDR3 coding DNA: TGTGCCAGCAGCGGATTAACAGGGGGCGGGAGCTATGGCTACACCTTC.

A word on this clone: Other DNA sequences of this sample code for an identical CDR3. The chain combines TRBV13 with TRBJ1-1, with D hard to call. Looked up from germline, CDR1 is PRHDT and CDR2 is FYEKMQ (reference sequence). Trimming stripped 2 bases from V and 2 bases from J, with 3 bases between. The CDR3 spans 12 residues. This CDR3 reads CASSLLNTEAFF. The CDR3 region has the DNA TGTGCCAGCAGCTTACTTAACACTGAAGCTTTCTTT.

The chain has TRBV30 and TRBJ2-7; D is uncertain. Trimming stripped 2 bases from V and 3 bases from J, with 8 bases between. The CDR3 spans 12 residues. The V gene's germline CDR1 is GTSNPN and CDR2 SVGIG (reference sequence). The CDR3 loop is CAWSLSIYEQYF. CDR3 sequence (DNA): TGTGCCTGGAGTCTCTCGATCTACGAGCAGTACTTC.

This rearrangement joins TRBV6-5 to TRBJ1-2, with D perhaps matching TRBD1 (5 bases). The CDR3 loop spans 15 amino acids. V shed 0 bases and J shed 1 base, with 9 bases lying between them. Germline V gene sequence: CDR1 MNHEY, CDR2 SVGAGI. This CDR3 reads CASSYSQDYNYGYTF. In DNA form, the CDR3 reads TGTGCCAGCAGTTACTCACAGGATTATAACTATGGCTACACCTTC.